Presented here are 9 T cell receptor beta chains from one specimen sequenced in a study of shared clonotypes between healthy human individuals. Sequencing was performed with immunoSEQ multiplex PCR; in TCRdb, only in-frame clones are kept and a portion is missing. Of 730,000 or so clones in the sample, more than 70% were seen once. Sequenced sample: memory CD4+ T cells sorted from blood. Noted subset: CD45RA-negative fraction. The receptors were gathered from a woman aged 30 to 39 in good health.

The chain recombines TRBV25-1 with TRBJ2-1; D not certain. This CDR3 contains 18 residues. V was shortened by 6 bases and J by 2 bases, with 23 bases between the two germline ends. Looked up from germline, CDR1 is MGHDK and CDR2 is SYGVNS. CDR3 protein: CASSGLGVRVEAYNEQFF. CDR3 nucleotides: TGTGCCAGCAGCGGTTTGGGTGTTAGGGTTGAGGCCTACAATGAGCAGTTCTTC. Filled out from reference TRBV25-1 and TRBJ2-1, the complete variable domain reads EADIYQTPRYLVIGTGKKITLECSQTMGHDKMYWYQQDPGMELHLIHYSYGVNSTEKGDLSSESTVSRIRTEHFPLTLESARPSHTSQYLCASSGLGVRVEAYNEQFFGPGTRLTVL.

This clone was observed at least ten times. This chain links TRBV18 with TRBJ1-3, with 7 bases aligning to TRBD1. Germline V CDR1 and CDR2: KGHSH, LQKENI. CDR3 size: 17 residues. V was pared by 3 bases and J by 2 bases, with 10 bases of the junction left unmatched. As DNA, the CDR3 is TGTGCCAGCTCACCCCAACATTTACAGGGGACTGGAAACACCATATATTTT. Its protein is CASSPQHLQGTGNTIYF.

The chain couples TRBV2 to TRBJ2-5; tentatively, D is TRBD1 or TRBD2 (5 bases each). Germline assignment: CDR1 SNHLY and CDR2 FYNNEI. The CDR3 loop spans 14 amino acids. V shed 6 bases and J shed 2 bases, with 13 bases lying between them. The CDR3 loop is CASSTGPNQETQYF. CDR3 DNA: TGTGCCAGCAGCACGGGACCCAATCAAGAGACCCAGTACTTC.

The CDR3 region has the DNA TGTGCCTGGAGTTTGGCAGGCTACGAGCAGTACTTC. Its translation: CAWSLAGYEQYF. The chain joins TRBV30 to TRBJ2-7; D remains unclear. Germline V CDR1 and CDR2: GTSNPN, SVGIG (reference sequence). The CDR3 runs 12 residues. Trimming pared 2 bases from V and 3 bases from J, leaving 8 bases between.

This chain links TRBV28 with TRBJ2-1; TRBD2 aligns across 10 bases. The germline CDR1 and CDR2 sequences are MDHEN and SYDVKM. CDR3 length: 17 amino acids. With V trimmed by 4 bases and J by 1 base, 7 bases remained unmatched. CDR3 coding DNA: TGTGCCAGCAGTTCTAGCGGGAGAGACCGGTCCTACAATGAGCAGTTCTTC. Residues: CASSSSGRDRSYNEQFF.

This rearrangement joins TRBV7-8 to TRBJ1-4, with 8 bases lining up with TRBD1. Germline assignment: CDR1 SGHVS and CDR2 FQNEAQ. This CDR3 spans 15 amino acids. The J segment lost 10 bases and the V segment lost 2 bases, leaving 9 bases of the junction unmatched. DNA for the CDR3: TGTGCCAGCAGCTTATCTTCAGGGGGCGACGGAAAACTGTTTTTT. This encodes CASSLSSGGDGKLFF. Using reference TRBV7-8 and TRBJ1-4 for the parts outside the CDR3, the full variable domain is GAGVSQSPRYKVAKRGQDVALRCDPISGHVSLFWYQQALGQGPEFLTYFQNEAQLDKSGLPSDRFFAERPEGSVSTLKIQRTQQEDSAVYLCASSLSSGGDGKLFFGSGTQLSVL.

This clone was counted once. In DNA, the CDR3 is TGTGCCAGCACCCCCGGCTTCGGAGGAATCTATGGCTACACCTTC. Translation: CASTPGFGGIYGYTF. The chain is built from TRBV9 and TRBJ1-2; no clear D. This CDR3 comprises 15 residues. V was trimmed by 6 bases and J by 4 bases, leaving 19 bases between them. Germline CDR1 is SGDLS and CDR2 is YYNGEE.

This chain joins TRBV28 and TRBJ1-3; D gene unclear. The germline V and J ends were trimmed by 4 bases and 0 bases, with 13 bases remaining between them. Germline-derived CDR1 and CDR2 are MDHEN and SYDVKM. The CDR3 is 16 amino acids. In nucleotides, the CDR3 is TGTGCCAGCAGTTCCCTCGCCCGTGACTCTGGAAACACCATATATTTT. Translation gives CASSSLARDSGNTIYF.

The chain uses TRBV15 and TRBJ1-2; tentatively, D is TRBD1 (5 bases). There are 14 residues in the CDR3. Per the germline V gene, CDR1 is LNHNV and CDR2 is YYDKDF (reference sequence). V lost 1 base and J lost 8, with 14 bases in between. The CDR3 region is CATSRVDSAEGYTF. DNA for the CDR3: TGTGCCACCAGCAGAGTTGACAGCGCCGAGGGCTACACCTTC.